Below, 11 T cell receptor beta chains from the same sample are listed, as sequenced in a study of tumor-infiltrating lymphocytes in oesophageal squamous cell carcinoma. Each CDR3 protein is one row after TCRdb ran MiXCR on the PCR reads. The table shows almost 20,000 distinct CDR3 sequences, with 40% occurring only once. Sequenced input: blood. The source of these receptors is a male donor with esophageal squamous cell carcinoma.

The rearrangement joins TRBV7-9 to TRBJ1-4; TRBD1 might be the D (5 bases). Looked up from germline, CDR1 is SEHNR and CDR2 is FQNEAQ (reference sequence). With 2 bases removed from V and 8 bases from J, the gap between germline ends came to 15 bases. The CDR3 has 15 residues. CDR3 amino acids: CASSLRSQGNEKLFF. In nucleotides, the CDR3 is TGTGCCAGCAGCTTAAGGAGCCAGGGAAACGAAAAACTGTTTTTT.

J is TRBJ1-4 and V is TRBV2, with D unclear. Germline V CDR1 and CDR2: SNHLY, FYNNEI. Trimming shortened V by 11 bases and J by 16 bases, and 23 bases separated the two germline ends. CDR3 size: 12 residues. The CDR3 DNA is TGTGCCGGCACCGCTGACACAGATACGCAGTTTTTT. This codes for CAGTADTDTQFF.

This clonotype was detected ten times or more. The gene calls are TRBV5-6 and TRBJ1-4; tentatively, D is TRBD1 (6 bases). V shed 0 bases and J shed 8 bases, with 11 bases lying between them. This CDR3 has 14 residues. Germline values: CDR1 SGHDT, CDR2 YYEEEE. CDR3 region: CASSLGQGTEKLFF. The DNA of the CDR3 is TGTGCCAGCAGCTTGGGTCAGGGGACAGAAAAACTGTTTTTT.

The rearrangement links TRBV5-1 to TRBJ2-6; D is undetermined. V lost 0 bases and J 1 base, leaving 14 bases between the germline ends. The length of the CDR3 is 18 residues. CDR1 is SGHRS and CDR2 is YFSETQ in the germline V gene. This chain's CDR3 is CASSLAGSGLSGANVLTF. DNA for the CDR3: TGCGCCAGCAGCTTGGCCGGGTCAGGTCTGTCTGGGGCCAACGTCCTGACTTTC.

This clonotype was seen a few times. The CDR3 reads CAWSVRMTNSYNEQFF. CDR3 coding DNA: TGTGCCTGGAGTGTACGGATGACCAACTCCTACAATGAGCAGTTCTTC. The genes are TRBV30 and TRBJ2-1; D ambiguous. CDR1 is GTSNPN, CDR2 SVGIG, per germline (reference sequence). The CDR3 runs to 16 residues. Trimming left V 0 bases short and J 0 bases short, with 12 bases between.

This clonotype was picked up many times. Since the CDR3 does not end with the conserved phenylalanine or tryptophan, this likely comes from a read error. Because the CDR3's place on the DNA is in doubt, the DNA is left out and the CDR3 is given as listed by TCRdb. The rearrangement uses TRBV7-2 and TRBJ2-1. Germline V CDR1 and CDR2: SGHTA, FQGNSA. The CDR3 extends over 16 residues, inclusive of both ends. This chain's CDR3 is CASSLNPSVYGYTFGS.

V gene TRBV18 combines with J gene TRBJ2-1, with unresolved D. The DNA matches TRBJ2-7 better at its end, which makes the J call doubtful. The CDR3 sequence is 13 residues long. Per the germline V gene, CDR1 is KGHSH and CDR2 is LQKENI. In DNA, the CDR3 is TGTGCCAGCTCACCACGGGGAAACTACGAGCAGTACTTC. Amino acids: CASSPRGNYEQYF.

V gene TRBV7-9 combines with J gene TRBJ2-1, with D uncertain. The last part of the DNA fits TRBJ2-7 better; the J call may be wrong. The CDR3 extends over 14 amino acids. CDR1 is SEHNR and CDR2 is FQNEAQ in the germline V gene (reference sequence). CDR3 nucleotide sequence: TGTGCCAGCAGCCTAGACCTAGAGTTAGACGAGCAGTACTTC. It yields the protein CASSLDLELDEQYF.

The sample holds many counts of this clonotype. This chain joins TRBV2 and TRBJ2-5; 9 nucleotides align to TRBD2. Trimming cost V 5 bases and J 5 bases; bases outside gene matches: 12. Germline assignment: CDR1 SNHLY and CDR2 FYNNEI. The length of the CDR3 is 16 residues. In DNA form, the CDR3 reads TGTGCCAGCAGTTCTACCGGGACTAGCAGTTGGGAGACCCAGTACTTC. The encoded protein is CASSSTGTSSWETQYF.

V usage is TRBV29-1 and J usage is TRBJ1-5, with D perhaps matching TRBD1 (5 bases). Per the germline V gene, CDR1 is SQVTM and CDR2 is ANQGSEA. Trimming shortened V by 6 bases and J by 1 base, and 28 bases separated the two germline ends. This CDR3 contains 19 residues. CDR3 in amino acids: CSVACGGPTPSSSNQPQHF. DNA of the CDR3: TGCAGCGTGGCTTGTGGGGGACCTACCCCATCTAGCAGCAATCAGCCCCAGCATTTT.

This clonotype was detected many times. A much larger clone sits a single nucleotide away, making a read error possible. The rearrangement joins TRBV6-1 to TRBJ2-7; 10 positions match TRBD2. Trimming at V came to 6 bases and at J to 7 bases, leaving 9 bases not matched to a gene. This CDR3 comprises 14 residues. Germline V gene sequence: CDR1 MNHNS, CDR2 SASEGT. CDR3 amino acids: CASRLAGVGSEQYF. Here the CDR3 DNA reads TGTGCCAGCAGGCTAGCGGGAGTAGGGAGTGAGCAGTACTTC.